This TCR beta chain comes out of a study of T-cell reconstitution after alpha-beta-depleted transplantation in children. A library of TCRbeta sequences, prepared with unique molecular identifiers, was generated. One entry per CDR3 protein results from TCRdb running MiXCR on the PCR reads. The repertoire includes about 640,000 distinct CDR3 sequences, around a sixth of them detected once, and around 0.96% sits in the top ten. This material consisted of PBMCs from the stem cell graft donor, taken from the stem cell graft. This clonotype was sampled from a human donor who donated a stem cell graft to a child with acute myeloid leukemia.

CDR3 sequence reads: CASSWGLAGVMEETQYF. CDR3 in DNA: TGCGCCAGCAGCTGGGGACTAGCGGGGGTAATGGAAGAGACCCAGTACTTC. The V and J genes are TRBV5-1 and TRBJ2-5, with 14 nucleotides matching TRBD2. This CDR3 has 17 amino acids. V shed 3 bases and J 3 bases; nucleotides not matched to a gene: 7. Germline V gives CDR1 SGHRS, CDR2 YFSETQ.